Detailed here is one T cell receptor beta chain. Its antigen remains unknown. Other DNA sequences in this sample translate to the same CDR3. Profiled with immunoSEQ multiplex PCR; TCRdb holds only in-frame clones, not every one. The sample has approximately 300,000 clones, just over 85% seen once. The sample belongs to a study of Ad26.COV2.S vaccination and SARS-CoV-2 variants. Study overall: Intramuscularly, Ad26.COV2.S was given either once or twice, 56 days apart. Broader study findings: Spike-specific CD8+ and CD4+ T cell responses reportedly showed substantial breadth after vaccination.

The treatment was: 15 to 20 received Ad26.COV2.S at low or high dose, single or two shots; about five received placebo; per-sample allocation not given. It was on day 63 after the first vaccine or placebo injection that samples were taken. CDR3 length equals 13 residues. Trimming removed 6 bases from V and 0 bases from J, with 3 bases in between. Germline loops: CDR1 SGHTA, CDR2 FQGNSA. This chain links TRBV7-2 with TRBJ2-6; the D is unclear. The clonotype was recovered from a person aged 18-65 years who received the Ad26.COV2.S COVID-19 vaccine or a placebo. Sequenced here: peripheral blood, sampled in a trial of Ad26.COV2.S vaccine versus placebo. CDR3 sequence (DNA): TGTGCCAGCAGTTTCTCTGGGGCCAACGTCCTGACTTTC. Protein: CASSFSGANVLTF.